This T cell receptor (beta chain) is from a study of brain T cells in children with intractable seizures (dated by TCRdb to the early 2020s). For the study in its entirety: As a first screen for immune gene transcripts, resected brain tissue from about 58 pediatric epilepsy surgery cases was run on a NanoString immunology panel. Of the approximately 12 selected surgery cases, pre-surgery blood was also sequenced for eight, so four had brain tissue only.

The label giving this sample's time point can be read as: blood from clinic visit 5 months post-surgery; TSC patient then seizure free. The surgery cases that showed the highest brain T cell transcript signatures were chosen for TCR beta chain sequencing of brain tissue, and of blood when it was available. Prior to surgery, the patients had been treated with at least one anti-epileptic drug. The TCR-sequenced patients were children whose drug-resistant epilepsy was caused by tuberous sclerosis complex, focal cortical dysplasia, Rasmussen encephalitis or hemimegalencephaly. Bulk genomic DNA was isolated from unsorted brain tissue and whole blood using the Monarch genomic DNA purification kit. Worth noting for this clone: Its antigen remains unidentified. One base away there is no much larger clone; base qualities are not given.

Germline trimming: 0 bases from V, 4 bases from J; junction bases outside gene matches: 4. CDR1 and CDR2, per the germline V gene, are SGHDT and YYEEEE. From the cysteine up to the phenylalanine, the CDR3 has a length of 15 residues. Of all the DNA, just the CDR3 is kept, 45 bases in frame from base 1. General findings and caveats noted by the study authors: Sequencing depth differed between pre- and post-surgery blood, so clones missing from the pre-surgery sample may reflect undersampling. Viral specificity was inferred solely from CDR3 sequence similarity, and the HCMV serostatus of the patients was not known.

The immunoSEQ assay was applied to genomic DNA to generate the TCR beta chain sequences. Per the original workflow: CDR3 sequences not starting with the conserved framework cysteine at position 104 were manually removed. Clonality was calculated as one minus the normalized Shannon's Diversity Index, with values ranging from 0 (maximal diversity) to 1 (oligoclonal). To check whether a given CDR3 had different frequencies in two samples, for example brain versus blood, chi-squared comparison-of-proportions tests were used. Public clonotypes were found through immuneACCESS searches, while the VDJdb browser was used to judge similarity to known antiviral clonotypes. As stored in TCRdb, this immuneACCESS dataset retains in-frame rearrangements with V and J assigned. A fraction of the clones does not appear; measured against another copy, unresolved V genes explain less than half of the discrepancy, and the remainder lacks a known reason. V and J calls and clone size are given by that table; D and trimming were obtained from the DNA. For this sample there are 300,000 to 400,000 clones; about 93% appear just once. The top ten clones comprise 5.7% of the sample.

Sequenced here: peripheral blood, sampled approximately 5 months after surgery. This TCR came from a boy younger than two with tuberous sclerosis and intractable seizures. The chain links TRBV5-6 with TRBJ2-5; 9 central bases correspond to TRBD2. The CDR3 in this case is CASSLELAGRETQYF. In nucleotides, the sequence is TGTGCCAGCAGCTTGGAACTAGCGGGCCGAGAGACCCAGTACTTC.